The 2 T cell receptor beta chains in this list originate from one sample, sequenced in a study of T cells in localized non-small cell lung cancer. Data came from immunoSEQ multiplex PCR; TCRdb stores just in-frame clones and leaves some out. The repertoire holds about 78,000 clones, approximately 85% seen once, with roughly 3% in the top ten. The sequences come from peripheral blood, collected before any cancer treatment. Receptors were obtained from a man aged 35-75 years with stage I lung adenocarcinoma.

This rearrangement joins TRBV6-5 to TRBJ1-5, with D hard to call. The CDR3 is 13 residues long. CDR1 and CDR2 (germline): MNHEY, SVGAGI. V dropped 2 bases and J dropped 4 bases, with 6 bases sitting between them. The CDR3 reads CASSYGRNQPQHF. The CDR3, as DNA: TGTGCCAGCAGTTACGGACGGAATCAGCCCCAGCATTTT.

This clone was counted once. J is TRBJ2-1 and V is TRBV18, with TRBD2 matching 8 bases. Germline V lookup: CDR1 KGHSH, CDR2 LQKENI. Trimming took 2 bases from V and 8 from J; bases not matched to a gene: 8. The CDR3 runs 15 residues. The CDR3 is CASSPLAGGGDEQFF. CDR3 bases: TGTGCCAGCTCACCATTGGCGGGGGGAGGCGATGAGCAGTTCTTC. The whole variable domain, filled in from reference TRBV18 and TRBJ2-1, reads NAGVMQNPRHLVRRRGQEARLRCSPMKGHSHVYWYRQLPEEGLKFMVYLQKENIIDESGMPKERFSAEFPKEGPSILRIQQVVRGDSAAYFCASSPLAGGGDEQFFGPGTRLTVL.